This T cell receptor beta chain derives from a study of blood T cell repertoires in COVID-19. CDR1 and CDR2 (germline): WSHSY, SAAADI. CDR3 length equals 18 residues. J gave up 0 bases and V 4 bases, and 7 bases lay outside the gene matches. The data were produced by immunoSEQ multiplex PCR, yet TCRdb's version contains in-frame clones alone and is incomplete. The sample has 11,000 to 15,000 clones, 87% seen once; the top ten hold roughly 5.4%. The specimen was peripheral blood. V usage is TRBV10-2 and J usage is TRBJ2-1; TRBD1 aligns across 12 bases. The TCR comes from a human donor in a cohort sampled during active COVID-19. CDR3 sequence: CASSGDRGRTSSYNEQFF. CDR3 nucleotides: TGCGCCAGCAGTGGGGACAGGGGGCGGACTAGCTCCTACAATGAGCAGTTCTTC.